A selection of T cell receptor beta chains follows, all from one sample in a study of T cells in Graves' hyperthyroidism and ophthalmopathy. TCRdb processed the multiplex PCR reads anew with MiXCR; each CDR3 protein has one entry. Among around 480,000 distinct CDR3 sequences, approximately 14% were seen once, and the ten largest hold 15% to 20%. Sequencing input: blood. The receptors originated from a woman younger than 30 with Graves' hyperthyroidism. The CDR3 runs from the conserved cysteine through the conserved F or W. A D gene is named only where the DNA matches it firmly. A clone size is listed for some rows: how often the clone was seen (once, few, many), or a class if it is expanded.

size	D	V	J	DNA	CDR3
few	.	TRBV6-1	TRBJ1-5	TGTGCCAGCAGTGGTAACCTCAATCAGCCCCAGCATTTT	CASSGNLNQPQHF
.	.	TRBV20-1	TRBJ1-1	TGCAGTGCCGGGGGGGGGGGTTATAACACTGAAGCTTTCTTT	CSAGGGGYNTEAFF
many	TRBD2	TRBV11-3	TRBJ2-2	TGTGCCAGCAGCTCCTTAGCGGGAGACACCGGGGAGCTGTTTTTT	CASSSLAGDTGELFF
many	TRBD2	TRBV12-3/TRBV12-4	TRBJ2-1	TGTGCCAGTCAAGAAGCGGGAGAGCAGTTCTTC	CASQEAGEQFF
few	TRBD2	TRBV5-1	TRBJ2-7	TGTGCCAGCAGCGGGGCCGGGACTCGACTCTCCTACGAGCAGTACTTC	CASSGAGTRLSYEQYF
few	.	TRBV10-3	TRBJ2-4	TGTGCCATCAGGGACCCCCGCGAACGCATTCAGTACTTC	CAIRDPRERIQYF
.	TRBD1	TRBV27	TRBJ2-1	TGTGCCAGCATCCGACAGGGGTTGTCCTACAATGAGCAGTTCTTC	CASIRQGLSYNEQFF
many	.	TRBV6-5	TRBJ1-1	TGTGCCAGCAGTTACGGGGGCCGGAACACTGAAGCTTTCTTT	CASSYGGRNTEAFF
few	TRBD1	TRBV3-1	TRBJ2-5	TGTGCCAGCAGCCGCACCGTGGGACAGGAAGAGACCCAGTACTTC	CASSRTVGQEETQYF
many	TRBD2	TRBV27	TRBJ2-1	TGTGCCAGCAGTTTAGCCGGGACTAGCGAAGGTACTGAGCAGTTCTTC	CASSLAGTSEGTEQFF
many	.	TRBV7-2	TRBJ2-5	TGTGCCAGCAGCCCCCTAATGGGGGCTGCGACCCAGTACTTC	CASSPLMGAATQYF
few	TRBD2	TRBV10-2	TRBJ2-1	TGCGCCAGCAGTTCATCCCTACTAGCGGGAGTGGTTGGTGAGCAGTTCTTC	CASSSSLLAGVVGEQFF
many	.	TRBV16	TRBJ1-5	TGTGCCAGCAGCCAAGAACCAGTATTCCAGCCCCAGCATTTT	CASSQEPVFQPQHF
many	.	TRBV6-1	TRBJ1-2	TGTGCCAGCAGGGGAGGGACAATCAATGGCTACACCTTC	CASRGGTINGYTF
many	.	TRBV20-1	TRBJ2-1	TGCAGTGCTAAGGACTTGACTGAGCAGTTCTTC	CSAKDLTEQFF
many	.	TRBV19	TRBJ1-2	TGTGCCAGTAGTATTCGGTCAACCAACTATGGCTACACCTTC	CASSIRSTNYGYTF
.	.	TRBV11-1	TRBJ2-1	TGTGCCAGCAGCCTGGGGACAAAACACAATGAGCAGTTCTTC	CASSLGTKHNEQFF
many	TRBD1	TRBV12-3/TRBV12-4	TRBJ2-3	TGTGCCAGCAGTTCGGGTACAGGGGGAGCGCAGTATTTT	CASSSGTGGAQYF
few	.	TRBV19	TRBJ2-1	TGTGCCAGTAGTATTGGTCAAATTGAGCAGTTCTTC	CASSIGQIEQFF
many	TRBD2	TRBV28	TRBJ2-3	TGTGCCAGCAGTGTACGACTAGCGGGACTCACAGATACGCAGTATTTT	CASSVRLAGLTDTQYF
many	TRBD2	TRBV10-1	TRBJ2-3	TGCGCCAGCAGTGACACGGGACTAGCGGAAACAGATACGCAGTATTTT	CASSDTGLAETDTQYF
.	.	TRBV7-9	TRBJ2-1	TGTGCCAGCAGTATCCCGCCGGCCACCCGCCGACGTTCGAGCTACAATGAGCAGTTCTTC	CASSIPPATRRRSSYNEQFF
many	.	TRBV30	TRBJ1-2	TGTGCCTGGAGTGTACCTAGGGTGGGGCACAACTATGGCTACACCTTC	CAWSVPRVGHNYGYTF
.	TRBD2	TRBV2	TRBJ2-5	TGTGCCAGCAGAGGAGCGGGAGTTGAGGAGACCCAGTACTTC	CASRGAGVEETQYF
few	.	TRBV19	TRBJ1-2	TGTGCCAGTAGTAGCGGGGGCTCGGGCCCTAACTATGGCTACACCTTC	CASSSGGSGPNYGYTF
many	.	TRBV10-2	TRBJ1-4	TGCGCCAGCAGTGAAGGGGTAGGAGGTGAAAAACTGTTTTTT	CASSEGVGGEKLFF
once	.	TRBV9	TRBJ1-2	TGTGCCAGCAGCACAACCAGGGGTTATGGCTACACCTTC	CASSTTRGYGYTF
many	.	TRBV24-1	TRBJ2-2	TGTGCCACCAGTGATAATGTCAGGAACACCGGGGAGCTGTTTTTT	CATSDNVRNTGELFF
many	.	TRBV6-1	TRBJ2-1	TGTGCCAGCAGCCCGAGGGGGTCCTACAATGAGCAGTTCTTC	CASSPRGSYNEQFF
few	.	TRBV7-9	TRBJ2-7	TGTGCCAGCAACCGTGCAGACGGTCACTACGAGCAGTACTTC	CASNRADGHYEQYF
many	TRBD1	TRBV30	TRBJ1-1	TGTGCCTGGACCAGAATGACAGGGGTTAGGACTGAAGCTTTCTTT	CAWTRMTGVRTEAFF
many	TRBD1	TRBV19	TRBJ1-3	TGTGCCAGTAGCAAAGGGACAGGCTCTGGAAACACCATATATTTT	CASSKGTGSGNTIYF
many	.	TRBV7-2	TRBJ1-2	TGTGCCAGCAGTCGCTCAACCTATGGCTACACCTTC	CASSRSTYGYTF
many	TRBD1	TRBV7-9	TRBJ1-1	TGTGCCAGCAGCTCAGGGGACAGGGCTGGCACTGAAGCTTTCTTT	CASSSGDRAGTEAFF
many	.	TRBV29-1	TRBJ2-2	TGCAGCGTCCGCCCTCGCGGTGTAGGGTACACCGGGGAGCTGTTTTTT	CSVRPRGVGYTGELFF
many	.	TRBV12-3/TRBV12-4	TRBJ1-6	TGTGCCAGCACCGCGGGGGTGGGCGATAATTCACCCCTCCACTTT	CASTAGVGDNSPLHF
few	.	TRBV5-1	TRBJ2-1	TGCGCCAGCAACTCGACCCCGGGTTCTCAGGGGCAGTTCTTC	CASNSTPGSQGQFF
many	.	TRBV7-2	TRBJ2-5	TGTGCCAGCAGCTTAAGGCGGGAACAAGAGACCCAGTACTTC	CASSLRREQETQYF
many	.	TRBV7-2	TRBJ1-6	TGTGCCAGCAGCTACAGATATAATTCACCCCTCCACTTT	CASSYRYNSPLHF
.	.	TRBV28	TRBJ2-5	TGTGCCAGCAGGTACCTCCGGGGGGCCAAAGAGACCCAGTACTTC	CASRYLRGAKETQYF
.	TRBD1	TRBV27	TRBJ1-1	TGTGCCAGCCACTCTTCAGGGGGCTGGGGGAACACTGAAGCTTTCTTT	CASHSSGGWGNTEAFF
.	.	TRBV6-1	TRBJ2-5	TGTGCCAGCAGTGAACGGGGGCTAGTAGAGACCCAGTACTTC	CASSERGLVETQYF
many	TRBD1	TRBV9	TRBJ2-7	TGTGCCAGCAGCACCGGACAGGGGGAATACGAGCAGTACTTC	CASSTGQGEYEQYF